Below are 18 T cell receptor beta chains sequenced from a single sample in a study of blood T cell repertoires in COVID-19. Profiled with immunoSEQ multiplex PCR; TCRdb holds only in-frame clones, not every one. The repertoire has approximately 250,000 clones, 83% of them found once; the top ten carry around 6.8%. The sample was peripheral blood. These receptors were obtained from a woman in her 50s with acute or convalescent COVID-19.

This clone was picked up a small number of times. The chain links TRBV7-8 to TRBJ1-1, with D uncertain. Germline values: CDR1 SGHVS, CDR2 FQNEAQ. The CDR3 loop spans 13 amino acids. V lost 7 bases, J lost 4 bases, and 13 bases lay in between. CDR3 nucleotide sequence: TGTGCCAGCAATCCTCCAGGTGGCACTGAAGCTTTCTTT. It translates to CASNPPGGTEAFF.

This chain uses TRBV6-5 with TRBJ2-5; 8 bases match TRBD2. The germline CDR1 and CDR2 sequences are MNHEY and SVGAGI. The CDR3 extends over 14 amino acids. With 7 bases clipped from V and 5 bases from J, the junction kept 9 bases outside the gene matches. The CDR3, as DNA: TGTGCCAGCAAAAGGATCACTAGCGGTGAGACCCAGTACTTC. It specifies CASKRITSGETQYF.

The V and J genes are TRBV6-5 and TRBJ2-3; 13 nucleotides line up with TRBD2. V trimming: 7 bases; J trimming: 6 bases; junction bases outside the gene matches: 7. The CDR3 totals 15 residues. Per germline, CDR1 MNHEY and CDR2 SVGAGI. CDR3 bases: TGTGCCAGCATCCGACTAGCGGGGGGTATGGATACGCAGTATTTT. It is translated as CASIRLAGGMDTQYF.

V is TRBV12-3 or TRBV12-4 and J is TRBJ2-7; D is unclear. The CDR3 sequence is 13 residues long. Trimming took 2 bases from V and 4 from J, leaving 9 bases between them. This CDR3 reads CASSLLPQYEQYF. CDR3 DNA: TGTGCCAGCAGTTTACTTCCCCAGTACGAGCAGTACTTC.

This clone was detected only once. The V call is TRBV5-1, the J call TRBJ2-7; TRBD2 is a possible D gene (6 bases). Trimming shortened V by 4 bases and J by 2 bases, and 16 bases separated the two germline ends. CDR1 SGHRS and CDR2 YFSETQ come from the germline V gene. CDR3 length: 15 amino acids. The CDR3 DNA is TGCGCCAGCAGCGGTGTTTCGGGAGTTCCCTACGAGCAGTACTTC. It codes for CASSGVSGVPYEQYF.

This rearrangement joins TRBV3-1 (or the pseudogene TRBV3-2) to TRBJ2-1; 9 bases agree with TRBD1. CDR1 is LGHDT and CDR2 is YNNKEL in the germline V gene (reference sequence). Trimming cost V 1 base and J 7 bases; bases outside gene matches: 2. The length of the CDR3 is 14 residues. In DNA, the CDR3 is TGTGCCAGCAGCCAAGGGACAGGGGTAAATGAGCAGTTCTTC. Residues: CASSQGTGVNEQFF.

The V and J genes are TRBV5-1 and TRBJ2-7, with D hard to call. Looked up from germline, CDR1 is SGHRS and CDR2 is YFSETQ. The V end was cut by 4 bases, the J end by 2 bases, with 13 bases between. There are 14 residues in the CDR3. As DNA, the CDR3 is TGCGCCAGCAGCCAAATTACAGCCGCCTACGAGCAGTACTTC. It is translated as CASSQITAAYEQYF.

This clone occurred once. V gene TRBV19 combines with J gene TRBJ1-2; D is unclear. V gave up 7 bases and J gave up 2 bases, with 14 bases separating them. The CDR3 contains 14 residues. Germline V CDR1 and CDR2: LNHDA, SQIVND (reference sequence). The CDR3: CASTNPRENYGYTF. The CDR3 DNA sequence: TGTGCCAGTACCAACCCCCGGGAAAACTATGGCTACACCTTC. Looking up the rest from reference TRBV19 and TRBJ1-2 gives the full variable domain: DGGITQSPKYLFRKEGQNVTLSCEQNLNHDAMYWYRQDPGQGLRLIYYSQIVNDFQKGDIAEGYSVSREKKESFPLTVTSAQKNPTAFYLCASTNPRENYGYTFGSGTRLTVV.

V usage is TRBV27 and J usage is TRBJ1-6, with D maybe TRBD1 (6 bases). The germline CDR1 and CDR2 sequences are MNHEY and SMNVEV (reference sequence). CDR3 length: 13 amino acids. V shed 2 bases and J shed 8 bases, with 7 bases lying between them. This CDR3 reads CASSLGGDSPLHF. CDR3 nucleotides: TGTGCCAGCAGTTTAGGGGGCGATTCACCCCTCCACTTT.

The chain combines TRBV11-2 with TRBJ2-7; the match to TRBD1 covers 10 bases. CDR1 is SGHAT and CDR2 is FQNNGV in the germline V gene. V shed 4 bases, J shed 5 bases, and the junction held 8 bases outside the gene matches. The CDR3 spans 15 residues. The CDR3 is CASSWDRGPGDEQYF. CDR3 in DNA: TGTGCCAGCAGCTGGGACAGGGGCCCGGGAGACGAGCAGTACTTC.

J is TRBJ2-7 and V is TRBV7-8; 15 bases align to TRBD2. The V gene's germline CDR1 is SGHVS and CDR2 FQNEAQ. Losses at the gene ends were 4 bases for V and 6 bases for J; bases not matched to a gene: 4. The CDR3 has 15 amino acids. This chain's CDR3 is CASSSPGLAGGEQYF. The CDR3 DNA sequence: TGTGCCAGCAGCTCGCCGGGACTAGCGGGAGGCGAGCAGTACTTC.

J is TRBJ1-5 and V is TRBV7-8; maybe TRBD1 (6 bases). The CDR3 extends over 15 amino acids. Trimming shortened V by 2 bases and J by 4 bases, and 12 bases separated the two germline ends. Germline V gives CDR1 SGHVS, CDR2 FQNEAQ. The CDR3 DNA is TGTGCCAGCAGCTTAAGCAGGGGCGTAAATCAGCCCCAGCATTTT. Protein sequence: CASSLSRGVNQPQHF.

This clone has only one observation. The V call is TRBV2, the J call TRBJ1-5; 8 bases map to TRBD1. Germline assignment: CDR1 SNHLY and CDR2 FYNNEI. Germline trimming cut 5 bases from V and 4 bases from J; bases unmatched to any gene: 4. There are 14 residues in the CDR3. The CDR3 nucleotides are TGTGCCAGCAGTATCCGGACAGGGAATCAGCCCCAGCATTTT. Translating gives CASSIRTGNQPQHF.

This clone has a handful of counts. The V and J genes are TRBV25-1 and TRBJ1-2, with D uncertain. Germline V CDR1 and CDR2: MGHDK, SYGVNS. The CDR3 is 15 residues long. V was trimmed by 1 base and J by 4 bases, leaving 13 bases between them. CDR3: CASSEWEDWSYGYTF. DNA for the CDR3: TGTGCCAGCAGTGAATGGGAGGATTGGAGCTATGGCTACACCTTC.

The genes are TRBV28 and TRBJ1-6, with 7 bases that match TRBD1. After removal of 3 bases from V and 9 bases from J, the junction contained 5 bases not matched to a gene. Germline V gene sequence: CDR1 MDHEN, CDR2 SYDVKM. The CDR3 runs to 14 residues. CDR3 residues: CASSFTGVISPLHF. The CDR3 bases are TGTGCCAGCAGTTTCACAGGGGTTATTTCACCCCTCCACTTT.

This chain connects TRBV18 to TRBJ2-7; 8 bases map to TRBD1. The V gene end was trimmed by 6 bases and the J gene end by 6 bases; junction bases not matched to a gene: 13. The germline CDR1 and CDR2 sequences are KGHSH and LQKENI. This CDR3 contains 15 residues. The CDR3 is CASSPNRDRGLEQYF. As DNA, the CDR3 is TGTGCCAGCTCCCCCAACCGTGACAGGGGACTCGAGCAGTACTTC.

The chain uses TRBV4-2 and TRBJ1-2; a weak D match, TRBD1 (5 bases). CDR3 length: 17 amino acids. V lost 2 bases to trimming and J lost 0 bases, with 16 bases between them. CDR1 and CDR2 (germline): LGHNA, YNFKEQ. The chain's CDR3 is CASSQPSWRGTNYGYTF. Here the CDR3 DNA reads TGTGCCAGCAGCCAACCGAGTTGGAGGGGCACTAACTATGGCTACACCTTC.

This clone was counted once. V is TRBV7-2 and J is TRBJ1-1; 8 nucleotides line up with TRBD1. Germline-derived CDR1 and CDR2 are SGHTA and FQGNSA. With 5 bases clipped from V and 2 bases from J, the junction kept 7 bases outside the gene matches. This CDR3 comprises 15 residues. CDR3 DNA: TGTGCCAGCAGCCGTCAGACAGGGGCAAACACTGAAGCTTTCTTT. Encoded protein: CASSRQTGANTEAFF.